The rows below give T cell receptor beta chains drawn from one sample of a study of shared clonotypes between healthy human individuals. Sequenced by immunoSEQ multiplex PCR; TCRdb stores in-frame clones only, minus some. Of around 120,000 clones in the sample, approximately 70% were seen once. The sample comprised memory CD8+ T cells sorted from blood. The receptors come from a woman younger than 45 in good health. The CDR3 runs from the conserved cysteine through the conserved F or W. The order of the fields is D gene, V gene, CDR3 length, J gene, CDR3 protein. The D gene is left open where the match is weak.

d_gene: .; v_gene: TRBV27; len: 15; j_gene: TRBJ2-1; CDR3aa: CASRPGPSWDNEQFF
d_gene: TRBD1; v_gene: TRBV6-5; len: 13; j_gene: TRBJ2-7; CDR3aa: CASKMTGPDEQYF
d_gene: .; v_gene: TRBV6-5; len: 15; j_gene: TRBJ2-2; CDR3aa: CASRAPRVHTGELFF
d_gene: .; v_gene: TRBV13; len: 16; j_gene: TRBJ2-3; CDR3aa: CASSPGGRESSDTQYF
d_gene: .; v_gene: TRBV27; len: 14; j_gene: TRBJ2-3; CDR3aa: CASSFATGTDTQYF
d_gene: TRBD1; v_gene: TRBV2; len: 14; j_gene: TRBJ2-3; CDR3aa: CASNLGQGSDTQYF
d_gene: .; v_gene: TRBV5-6; len: 16; j_gene: TRBJ1-4; CDR3aa: CASSLVGGGTNEKLFF
d_gene: .; v_gene: TRBV2; len: 15; j_gene: TRBJ1-2; CDR3aa: CASSDKRGSNYGYTF
d_gene: TRBD1; v_gene: TRBV14; len: 17; j_gene: TRBJ2-5; CDR3aa: CASSHRRGRGRGETQYF
d_gene: .; v_gene: TRBV13; len: 14; j_gene: TRBJ2-7; CDR3aa: CASSLEGESYEQYF
d_gene: .; v_gene: TRBV19; len: 13; j_gene: TRBJ2-1; CDR3aa: CASSRSSGNEQFF
d_gene: TRBD2; v_gene: TRBV5-6; len: 16; j_gene: TRBJ2-3; CDR3aa: CASSLATGGWQDTQYF
d_gene: TRBD2; v_gene: TRBV5-4; len: 14; j_gene: TRBJ2-7; CDR3aa: CASSGGLEGYEQYF
d_gene: .; v_gene: TRBV4-1; len: 15; j_gene: TRBJ1-5; CDR3aa: CASSQESQGRQPQHF
d_gene: TRBD1; v_gene: TRBV2; len: 15; j_gene: TRBJ1-5; CDR3aa: CASRADRASNQPQHF
d_gene: TRBD2; v_gene: TRBV5-6; len: 15; j_gene: TRBJ2-3; CDR3aa: CASSTTSGSGYTQYF
d_gene: TRBD2; v_gene: TRBV4-2; len: 16; j_gene: TRBJ2-3; CDR3aa: CASSQDTAGGADTQYF
d_gene: .; v_gene: TRBV19; len: 15; j_gene: TRBJ2-3; CDR3aa: CASSLKQGEVHTQYF
d_gene: .; v_gene: TRBV19; len: 16; j_gene: TRBJ1-2; CDR3aa: CASSIIGTGAGYGYTF
d_gene: TRBD2; v_gene: TRBV4-1; len: 16; j_gene: TRBJ2-7; CDR3aa: CASSPLQTSGRYEQYF
d_gene: .; v_gene: TRBV15; len: 12; j_gene: TRBJ2-3; CDR3aa: CATSRDADTQYF
d_gene: .; v_gene: TRBV7-9; len: 16; j_gene: TRBJ2-7; CDR3aa: CASSQDDASPSYEQYF
d_gene: TRBD1; v_gene: TRBV10-1; len: 14; j_gene: TRBJ2-7; CDR3aa: CASSDTGTGAKVHF
d_gene: .; v_gene: TRBV28; len: 16; j_gene: TRBJ2-7; CDR3aa: CASRRSGQQRAGEQYF
d_gene: TRBD1; v_gene: TRBV7-9; len: 15; j_gene: TRBJ2-5; CDR3aa: CASSLGGQSKETQYF
d_gene: .; v_gene: TRBV9; len: 16; j_gene: TRBJ2-2; CDR3aa: CASSVFGNRNTGELFF
d_gene: .; v_gene: TRBV28; len: 15; j_gene: TRBJ2-7; CDR3aa: CASSLWAGRRSEQYF
d_gene: .; v_gene: TRBV2; len: 14; j_gene: TRBJ2-7; CDR3aa: CASSPEPNSCEQYF
d_gene: .; v_gene: TRBV9; len: 16; j_gene: TRBJ2-5; CDR3aa: CASSTLEWGLTETQYF
d_gene: .; v_gene: TRBV30; len: 11; j_gene: TRBJ1-1; CDR3aa: CAWSVLAEAFF
d_gene: TRBD2; v_gene: TRBV5-4; len: 15; j_gene: TRBJ2-7; CDR3aa: CASSFSGSGTYEQYF